The T cell receptor (beta chain) described here comes from a study of T cell responses to AZD1222 COVID-19 vaccine. Whole-study results and caveats: Of the AZD1222 recipients, only 5 to 7 were seropositive at baseline. CD4 TCRs covered the whole spike, strongest at regions 160-218 and 743-854.

Points on this clone: Antigen specificity is unknown.

The V gene's germline CDR1 is SGHRS and CDR2 YFSETQ. This CDR3 spans 13 amino acids. Losses at the gene ends were 5 bases for V and 5 bases for J; bases not matched to a gene: 5. Measured with immunoSEQ multiplex PCR; TCRdb has only the in-frame clones, and not every one. The table has roughly 190,000 clones, around 90% seen once. Sequencing was performed on peripheral blood, taken 28 days after the second dose of the MenACWY control vaccine. This chain joins TRBV5-1 and TRBJ1-1; 8 bases fit TRBD1. This clonotype was sampled from an adult who received the MenACWY meningococcal vaccine as a control. DNA of the CDR3: TGCGCCAGCAGAGGACAGGGAGGGACTGAAGCTTTCTTT. Its translation is CASRGQGGTEAFF.